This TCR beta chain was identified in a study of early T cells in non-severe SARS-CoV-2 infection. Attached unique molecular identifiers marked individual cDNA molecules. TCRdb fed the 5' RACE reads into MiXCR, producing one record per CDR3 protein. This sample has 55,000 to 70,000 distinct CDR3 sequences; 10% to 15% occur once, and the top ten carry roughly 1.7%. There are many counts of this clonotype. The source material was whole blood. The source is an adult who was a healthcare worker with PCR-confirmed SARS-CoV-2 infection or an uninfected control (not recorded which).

The CDR3 is CASSREGGRPGELFF. In DNA, the CDR3 is TGTGCCAGCAGCCGCGAGGGGGGGCGTCCCGGGGAGCTGTTTTTT. The rearrangement uses TRBV6-5 and TRBJ2-2, with D perhaps matching TRBD2 (7 bases). Germline V lookup: CDR1 MNHEY, CDR2 SVGAGI. Trimming left V 6 bases short and J 6 bases short, with 17 bases between. The CDR3 is 15 amino acids.